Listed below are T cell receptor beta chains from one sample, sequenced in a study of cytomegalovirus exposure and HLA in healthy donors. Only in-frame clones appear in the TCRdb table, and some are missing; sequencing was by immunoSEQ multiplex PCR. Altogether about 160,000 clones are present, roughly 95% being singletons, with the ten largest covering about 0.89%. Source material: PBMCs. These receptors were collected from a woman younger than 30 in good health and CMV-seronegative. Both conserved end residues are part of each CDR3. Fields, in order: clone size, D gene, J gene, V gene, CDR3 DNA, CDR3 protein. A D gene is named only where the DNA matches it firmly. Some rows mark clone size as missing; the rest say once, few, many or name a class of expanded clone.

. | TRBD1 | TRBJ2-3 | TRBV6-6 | TGTGCCAGCAGTTCGACAGGGACAGATACGCAGTATTTT | CASSSTGTDTQYF
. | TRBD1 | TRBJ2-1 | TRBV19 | TGTGCCAGTAGCCCGGGACAGGGCGAGCAGTTCTTC | CASSPGQGEQFF
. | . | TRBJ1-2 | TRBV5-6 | TGTGCCAGCAGCTTGGTACAGGTGGGCGGCTACACCTTC | CASSLVQVGGYTF
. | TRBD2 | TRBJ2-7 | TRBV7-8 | TGTGCCAGCACCCTAGGACTAGCGGGCAACTACGAGCAGTACTTC | CASTLGLAGNYEQYF
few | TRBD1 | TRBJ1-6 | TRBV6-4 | TGTGCCAGCAGTGAAGGGGCAGGGGGACGCTCACCCCTCCACTTT | CASSEGAGGRSPLHF
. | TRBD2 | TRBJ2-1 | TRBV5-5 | TGTGCCAGCGTGCCGACTAGCGGGGGCTCCTACAATGAGCAGTTCTTC | CASVPTSGGSYNEQFF
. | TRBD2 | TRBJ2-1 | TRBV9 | TGTGCCAGCAGCGTACTCCCCCAGGCGGGGGTATACAATGAGCAGTTCTTC | CASSVLPQAGVYNEQFF
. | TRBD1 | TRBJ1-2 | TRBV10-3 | TGTGCCATCCCATACAGGGGGAGCGGCTATGGCTACACCTTC | CAIPYRGSGYGYTF
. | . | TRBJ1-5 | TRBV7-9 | TGTGCCAGCAGCTTAGTTGCAGGGGCCAATCAGCCCCAGCATTTT | CASSLVAGANQPQHF
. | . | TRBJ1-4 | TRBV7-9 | TGTGCCAGCAGCCCTAGGGGCGGGGACAATGAAAAACTGTTTTTT | CASSPRGGDNEKLFF
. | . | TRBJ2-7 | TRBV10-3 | TGTGCCATCAGTGAATGGGCAGGGAGGAGCTCCTACGAGCAGTACTTC | CAISEWAGRSSYEQYF
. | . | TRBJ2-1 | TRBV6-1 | TGTGCCAGCAGTGAAGTGGTAGCCAATGAGCAGTTCTTC | CASSEVVANEQFF
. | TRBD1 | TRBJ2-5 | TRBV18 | TGTGCCAGCTCACCCGAGACAGGGAAGGAGACCCAGTACTTC | CASSPETGKETQYF
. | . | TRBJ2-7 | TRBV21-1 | TGTGCCAGCAGCAAACCACAAACTAACCGTGGGAGAATCAACGAGCAGTACTTC | CASSKPQTNRGRINEQYF
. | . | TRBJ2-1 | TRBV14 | TGTGCCAGCAGCCGAGCTTCCTACAATGAGCAGTTCTTC | CASSRASYNEQFF
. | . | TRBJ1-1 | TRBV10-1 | TGCGCCAGCTCTCCCTATATCCCTGAAGCTTTCTTT | CASSPYIPEAFF
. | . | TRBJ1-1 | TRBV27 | TGTGCCAGCAGTTTAAGCGGGAACATGAACACTGAAGCTTTCTTT | CASSLSGNMNTEAFF
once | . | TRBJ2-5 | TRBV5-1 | TGCGCCAGCAGCTTAGCAGAGACCCAGTACTTC | CASSLAETQYF
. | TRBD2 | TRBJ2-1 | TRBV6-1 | TGTGCCAGCAGTTCAAGCGGGACTGAGCAGTTCTTC | CASSSSGTEQFF
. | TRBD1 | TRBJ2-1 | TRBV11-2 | TGTGCCAGCAGCACACTGACAGGGTTAGACTACAATGAGCAGTTCTTC | CASSTLTGLDYNEQFF
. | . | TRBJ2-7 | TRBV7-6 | TGTGCCAGCAGCTTTGGCTCTTCCTACGAGCAGTACTTC | CASSFGSSYEQYF
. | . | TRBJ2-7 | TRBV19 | TGTGCCAGTAGTATAGGGACACAGTACGAGCAGTACTTC | CASSIGTQYEQYF
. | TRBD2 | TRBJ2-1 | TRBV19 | TGTGCCAGTAGTATTTCCCCGACTAGCGGGGGCTACAATGAGCAGTTCTTC | CASSISPTSGGYNEQFF
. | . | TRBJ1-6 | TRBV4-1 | TGCGCCAGCAGCCAAGTGGTCTCAGGGGCAGGGAATTCACCCCTCCACTTT | CASSQVVSGAGNSPLHF
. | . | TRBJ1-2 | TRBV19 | TGTGCCAGTAGGAACGGGGTGGTTGGCTACACCTTC | CASRNGVVGYTF
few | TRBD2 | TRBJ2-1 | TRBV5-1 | TGCGCCAGCAGCGCCGAACTAGCGGGGGGGAATGAGCAGTTCTTC | CASSAELAGGNEQFF
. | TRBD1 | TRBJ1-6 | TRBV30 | TGTGCCTGGAGTCTCACAGGGGGCAGCTCCTATAATTCACCCCTCCACTTT | CAWSLTGGSSYNSPLHF
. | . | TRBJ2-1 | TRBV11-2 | TGTGCCAGCAGCTTTGGCAGCTACAATGAGCAGTTCTTC | CASSFGSYNEQFF
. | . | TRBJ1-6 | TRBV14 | TGTGCCAGCAGCCAAGATCAGGGTTCCCGCTATAATTCACCCCTCCACTTT | CASSQDQGSRYNSPLHF
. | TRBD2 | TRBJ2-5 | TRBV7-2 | TGTGCCAGCAGCCCGAGGCCGGGACTACAAGAGACCCAGTACTTC | CASSPRPGLQETQYF
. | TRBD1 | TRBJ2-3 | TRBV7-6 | TGTGCCAGCAGCTTAGAGGACAGGGATATAACAGATACGCAGTATTTT | CASSLEDRDITDTQYF
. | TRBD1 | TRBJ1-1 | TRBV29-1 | TGCAGCGTTGATCTACAGGGGGCGACTGAAGCTTTCTTT | CSVDLQGATEAFF
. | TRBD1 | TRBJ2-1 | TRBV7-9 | TGTGCCAGCAGCTTGAGGGGGGATGGTGGACAGGGTTTCAGTGAGCAGTTCTTC | CASSLRGDGGQGFSEQFF
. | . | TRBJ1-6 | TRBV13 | TGTGCCAGCAGCCGAGGACTGGATAATTCACCCCTCCACTTT | CASSRGLDNSPLHF
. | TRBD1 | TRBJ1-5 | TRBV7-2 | TGTGCCAGCAGCTCGTACAGGACAGGGGGGAATCAGCCCCAGCATTTT | CASSSYRTGGNQPQHF
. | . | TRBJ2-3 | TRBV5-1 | TGCGCCAGCAGCTTGGATAGTTCGGCAGATACGCAGTATTTT | CASSLDSSADTQYF
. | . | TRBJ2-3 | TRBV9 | TGTGCCAGCAGCGTACGGGGTGGCACAGATACGCAGTATTTT | CASSVRGGTDTQYF
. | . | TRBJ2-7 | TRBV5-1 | TGCGCCAGCAGCTTATTGGGGGCTGCCTACGAGCAGTACTTC | CASSLLGAAYEQYF
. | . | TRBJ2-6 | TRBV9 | TGTGCCAGCAGCGTACAGTCCGGGGCCAACGTCCTGACTTTC | CASSVQSGANVLTF
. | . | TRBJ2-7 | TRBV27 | TGTGCCAGCAGTTTAGGGGGGACCATTGCGGGAGAGCAGTACTTC | CASSLGGTIAGEQYF
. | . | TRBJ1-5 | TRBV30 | TGTGCCTGGAGTCGGGACACAGTACACCAGCCCCAGCATTTT | CAWSRDTVHQPQHF
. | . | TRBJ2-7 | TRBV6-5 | TGTGCCAGCAGTTACGCGCGGGCTTCCTACGAGCAGTACTTC | CASSYARASYEQYF
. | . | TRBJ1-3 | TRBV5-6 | TGTGCCAGCAGCTTGGACAGGGCATGGTCCTCTGGAAACACCATATATTTT | CASSLDRAWSSGNTIYF
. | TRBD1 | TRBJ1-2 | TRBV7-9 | TGTGCCAGCAGCTTAGGGGTGGGGACGACAGGGGAGGATGGCTACACCTTC | CASSLGVGTTGEDGYTF
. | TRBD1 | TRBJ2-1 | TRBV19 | TGTGCCAGTAGTATCCTCCCCCTGTCAGGGGGCCCTCATGAGCAGTTCTTC | CASSILPLSGGPHEQFF
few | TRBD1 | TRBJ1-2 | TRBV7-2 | TGTGCCAGCAGTCCTAGATGGGGACAGGGGGTTTGGGGCTACACCTTC | CASSPRWGQGVWGYTF
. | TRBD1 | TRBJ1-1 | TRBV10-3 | TGTGCCATCATACCGGGACAGTTGAACACTGAAGCTTTCTTT | CAIIPGQLNTEAFF
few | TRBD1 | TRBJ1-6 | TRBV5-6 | TGTGCCAGCAGCTCCTCATCGACAGGGTCGTTTAATTCACCCCTCCACTTT | CASSSSSTGSFNSPLHF
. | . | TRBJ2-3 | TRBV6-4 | TGTGCCAGCAGTGCCGCGGACACAGATACGCAGTATTTT | CASSAADTDTQYF
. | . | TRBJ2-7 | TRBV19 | TGTGCCAGTAGTATCCGGAGGAAGGGAACTTCAGGCTACGAGCAGTACTTC | CASSIRRKGTSGYEQYF
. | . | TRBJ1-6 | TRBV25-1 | TGTGCCAGCAAAAACGAGCGGGGCGAAGGTTATAATTCACCCCTCCACTTT | CASKNERGEGYNSPLHF
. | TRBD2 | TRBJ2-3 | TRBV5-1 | TGCGCCAGCAGCCCGGAGGGACTAGCGGAAAGAGATACGCAGTATTTT | CASSPEGLAERDTQYF
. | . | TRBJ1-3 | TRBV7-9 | TGTGCCAGCAGCCTCCTGGGGGGGGGACTCTCTGGAAACACCATATATTTT | CASSLLGGGLSGNTIYF
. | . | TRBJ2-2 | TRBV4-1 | TGCGCCAGCGCGGGCCATATTAACACCGGGGAGCTGTTTTTT | CASAGHINTGELFF
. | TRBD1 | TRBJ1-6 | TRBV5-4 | TGTGCCAGCAGCTTGGGACAGGGGGGTTCCTATAATTCACCCCTCCACTTT | CASSLGQGGSYNSPLHF